The T cell receptor beta chain described here comes from a study of Ad26.COV2.S vaccination and SARS-CoV-2 variants. As to treatment: around 19 received Ad26.COV2.S at low or high dose, single or two shots; about five received placebo; per-sample allocation not given. Collection of samples fell on day 63 after the first vaccine or placebo injection. Profiling relied on immunoSEQ multiplex PCR, and the TCRdb table lists in-frame clones only, not all of them. The sample comprises 350,000 to 450,000 clones, 75% to 90% of which are singletons, and around 1.8% rests with the top ten. The germline V and J ends were trimmed by 2 bases and 3 bases, with 14 bases remaining between them. The CDR3 runs to 15 residues. Germline-derived CDR1 and CDR2 are MNHNS and SASEGT.

This receptor was identified in a person aged 18 to 59 who received the Ad26.COV2.S COVID-19 vaccine or a placebo. The gene calls are TRBV6-1 and TRBJ2-7; D unclear. The sequencing used peripheral blood, collected in a trial of Ad26.COV2.S vaccine versus placebo. The DNA for the CDR3 is TGTGCCAGCAGTGAAACCGTGCTTGGTGGCTACGAGCAGTACTTC. Its protein is CASSETVLGGYEQYF.